Listed below are T cell receptor beta chains from one sample, sequenced in a study of T cell responses to AZD1222 COVID-19 vaccine. Clones were read by immunoSEQ multiplex PCR, and TCRdb kept only the in-frame ones, dropping some. The sample has more than 150,000 clones; approximately 91% are singletons. Sequenced here: peripheral blood, sampled 28 days after the second AZD1222 dose. The receptors were sampled from an adult who received the AZD1222 COVID-19 vaccine. Each CDR3 is given with its conserved first and last residue. The D gene is left open where the match is weak.

D: -; J: TRBJ2-7; V: TRBV5-1; CDR3: CASSEMYEQYF; DNA: TGCGCCAGCAGCGAGATGTACGAGCAGTACTTC
D: TRBD1; J: TRBJ1-6; V: TRBV7-9; CDR3: CASSLAGTGRISNSPLHF; DNA: TGTGCCAGCAGCTTAGCTGGGACAGGTCGAATCTCAAATTCACCCCTCCACTTT
D: -; J: TRBJ2-1; V: TRBV11-2; CDR3: CASSLVRAAYNEQFF; DNA: TGTGCCAGCAGCTTGGTTAGGGCGGCGTACAATGAGCAGTTCTTC
D: -; J: TRBJ2-4; V: TRBV19; CDR3: CASRGQGIKNIQYF; DNA: TGTGCCAGTAGGGGGCAGGGTATTAAAAACATTCAGTACTTC
D: -; J: TRBJ1-1; V: TRBV6-5; CDR3: CASRTESEAFF; DNA: TGTGCCAGCAGAACGGAGTCTGAAGCTTTCTTT
D: -; J: TRBJ1-1; V: TRBV6-2/TRBV6-3; CDR3: CASSYSGDQAITEAFF; DNA: TGTGCCAGCAGTTACTCGGGGGATCAAGCGATCACTGAAGCTTTCTTT
D: -; J: TRBJ2-2; V: TRBV13; CDR3: CASSLGAFSGFTGELFF; DNA: TGTGCCAGCAGCTTAGGCGCGTTTTCAGGGTTCACCGGGGAGCTGTTTTTT
D: -; J: TRBJ1-4; V: TRBV5-1; CDR3: CASTRVPGSANEKLFF; DNA: TGCGCCAGCACCAGAGTGCCCGGGTCGGCTAATGAAAAACTGTTTTTT
D: TRBD1; J: TRBJ1-2; V: TRBV28; CDR3: CASSFSGTGGSNYGYTF; DNA: TGTGCCAGCAGTTTTTCGGGGACAGGGGGATCCAACTATGGCTACACCTTC
D: TRBD2; J: TRBJ2-1; V: TRBV2; CDR3: CASSGLAGVREQFF; DNA: TGTGCCAGCAGTGGACTAGCGGGAGTTCGGGAGCAGTTCTTC
D: TRBD2; J: TRBJ2-1; V: TRBV19; CDR3: CASSHRLAGGRAYNEQFF; DNA: TGTGCCAGTAGTCACCGACTAGCGGGAGGCCGGGCCTACAATGAGCAGTTCTTC
D: -; J: TRBJ2-5; V: TRBV4-1; CDR3: CASSISLAVGETQYF; DNA: TGCGCCAGCAGCATTAGCTTAGCGGTCGGCGAGACCCAGTACTTC
D: -; J: TRBJ1-1; V: TRBV21-1; CDR3: CASSKRPWRKMNTEAFF; DNA: TGTGCCAGCAGCAAACGCCCGTGGAGAAAAATGAACACTGAAGCTTTCTTT
D: -; J: TRBJ1-1; V: TRBV27; CDR3: CASRMNTEAFF; DNA: TGTGCCAGCAGGATGAACACTGAAGCTTTCTTT
D: TRBD1; J: TRBJ2-7; V: TRBV28; CDR3: CASSLGRTGIGEQYF; DNA: TGTGCCAGCAGTTTAGGGAGGACAGGGATAGGCGAGCAGTACTTC
D: TRBD2; J: TRBJ2-5; V: TRBV5-1; CDR3: CASSRASGQETQYF; DNA: TGCGCCAGCAGCCGAGCTAGCGGACAAGAGACCCAGTACTTC